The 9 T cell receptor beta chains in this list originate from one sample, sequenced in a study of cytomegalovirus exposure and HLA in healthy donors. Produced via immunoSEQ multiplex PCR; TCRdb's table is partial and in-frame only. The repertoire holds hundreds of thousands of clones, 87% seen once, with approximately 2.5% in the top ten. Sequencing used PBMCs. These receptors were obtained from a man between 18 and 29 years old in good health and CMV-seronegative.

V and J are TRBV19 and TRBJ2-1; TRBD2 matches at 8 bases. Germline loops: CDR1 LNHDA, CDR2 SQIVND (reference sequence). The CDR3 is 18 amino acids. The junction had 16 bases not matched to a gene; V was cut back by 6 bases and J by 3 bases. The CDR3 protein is CASSNVLFGTRVYNEQFF. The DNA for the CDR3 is TGTGCCAGTAGCAACGTGCTTTTTGGGACTAGAGTCTACAATGAGCAGTTCTTC.

CDR3 in DNA: TGCGCCAGCAGCCCCGGACAGGGTCTAAACTATGGCTACACCTTC. Protein product: CASSPGQGLNYGYTF. V and J are TRBV4-1 and TRBJ1-2, with 8 bases aligning to TRBD1. The germline V gene encodes CDR1 MGHRA and CDR2 YSYEKL. With V trimmed by 4 bases and J by 2 bases, 6 bases remained unmatched. This CDR3 comprises 15 residues.

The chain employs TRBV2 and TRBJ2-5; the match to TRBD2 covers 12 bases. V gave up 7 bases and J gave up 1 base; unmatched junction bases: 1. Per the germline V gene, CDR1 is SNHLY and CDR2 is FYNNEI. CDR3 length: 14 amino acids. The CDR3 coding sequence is TGTGCCAGCAAACTAGCGGGGGGCCAAGAGACCCAGTACTTC. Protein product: CASKLAGGQETQYF.

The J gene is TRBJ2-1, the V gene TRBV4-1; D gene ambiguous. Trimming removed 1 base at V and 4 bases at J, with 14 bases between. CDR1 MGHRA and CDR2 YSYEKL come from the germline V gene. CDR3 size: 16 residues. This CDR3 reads CASSQGSSGGYNEQFF. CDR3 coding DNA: TGCGCCAGCAGCCAAGGATCTTCCGGCGGATACAATGAGCAGTTCTTC.

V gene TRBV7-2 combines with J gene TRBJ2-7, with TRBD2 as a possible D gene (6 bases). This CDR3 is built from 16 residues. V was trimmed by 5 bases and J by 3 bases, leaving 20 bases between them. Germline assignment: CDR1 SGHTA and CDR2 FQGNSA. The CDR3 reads CASSLSSAGSGYEQYF. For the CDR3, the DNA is TGTGCCAGCAGCCTCTCTTCCGCGGGGAGCGGCTACGAGCAGTACTTC.

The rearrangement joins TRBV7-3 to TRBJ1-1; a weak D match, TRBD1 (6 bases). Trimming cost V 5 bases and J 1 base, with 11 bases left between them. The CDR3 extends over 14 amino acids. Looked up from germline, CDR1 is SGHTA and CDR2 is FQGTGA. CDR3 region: CASSPGAGNTEAFF. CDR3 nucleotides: TGTGCCAGCAGCCCAGGGGCCGGGAACACTGAAGCTTTCTTT.

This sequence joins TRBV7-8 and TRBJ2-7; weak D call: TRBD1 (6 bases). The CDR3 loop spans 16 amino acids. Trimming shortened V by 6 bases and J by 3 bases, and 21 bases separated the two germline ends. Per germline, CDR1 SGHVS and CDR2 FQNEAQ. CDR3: CASSSKPGQLGYEQYF. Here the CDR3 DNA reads TGTGCCAGCAGTTCTAAGCCGGGACAACTAGGCTACGAGCAGTACTTC.

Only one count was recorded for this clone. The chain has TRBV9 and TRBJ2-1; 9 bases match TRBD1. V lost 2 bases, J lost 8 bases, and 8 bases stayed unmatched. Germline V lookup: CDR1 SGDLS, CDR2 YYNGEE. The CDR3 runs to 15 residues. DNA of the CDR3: TGTGCCAGCAGCGTTACCGGGACAGGGCTTCATGAGCAGTTCTTC. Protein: CASSVTGTGLHEQFF.

This CDR3 is CSVDYVNEQFF. DNA of the CDR3: TGCAGCGTAGACTACGTGAATGAGCAGTTCTTC. V gene TRBV29-1 combines with J gene TRBJ2-1; the D gene is possibly TRBD2 (5 bases). Deletions cut 6 bases from V and 7 bases from J, with 10 bases between. The CDR3 runs to 11 residues. CDR1 and CDR2 (germline): SQVTM, ANQGSEA.